This is a list of T cell receptor beta chains from one sample in a study of T cells in localized non-small cell lung cancer. The protocol was immunoSEQ multiplex PCR, while the TCRdb copy is restricted to in-frame clones and leaves out a portion. The data show about 9,600 clones, 90% seen once. The sample in question was peripheral blood, obtained before any cancer treatment. All receptors come from a male donor older than 55 with stage III squamous cell lung carcinoma. CDR3s include the opening cysteine and the closing phenylalanine or tryptophan. D genes are given only for firm matches. The size field is filled for only some rows; it gives once, few, many or a size class.

clone_size: once; v_call: TRBV7-9; j_call: TRBJ1-6; d_call: NA; cdr3_aa: CASSQLAGNSPLHF; cdr3_nt: TGTGCCAGCAGCCAGCTGGCAGGGAATTCACCCCTCCACTTT
clone_size: NA; v_call: TRBV5-1; j_call: TRBJ1-6; d_call: NA; cdr3_aa: CASLLGPYNSPLHF; cdr3_nt: TGCGCCAGCCTTCTAGGGCCCTATAATTCACCCCTCCACTTT
clone_size: NA; v_call: TRBV6-4; j_call: TRBJ2-3; d_call: TRBD1; cdr3_aa: CASSDLGGKGTDTQYF; cdr3_nt: TGTGCCAGCAGTGACCTAGGGGGCAAGGGGACAGATACGCAGTATTTT
clone_size: NA; v_call: TRBV5-1; j_call: TRBJ2-3; d_call: TRBD2; cdr3_aa: CASSLGLAGGHGGTDTQYF; cdr3_nt: TGCGCCAGCAGCTTAGGACTAGCGGGGGGTCACGGAGGTACAGATACGCAGTATTTT
clone_size: NA; v_call: TRBV15; j_call: TRBJ2-3; d_call: NA; cdr3_aa: CATSRPGQQYF; cdr3_nt: TGTGCCACCAGCAGGCCGGGACAGCAGTATTTT
clone_size: NA; v_call: TRBV7-2; j_call: TRBJ2-5; d_call: NA; cdr3_aa: CASSRGLGETQYF; cdr3_nt: TGTGCCAGCAGCCGCGGCCTGGGGGAGACCCAGTACTTC
clone_size: NA; v_call: TRBV19; j_call: TRBJ1-1; d_call: NA; cdr3_aa: CASSNPEAGGVDTEAFF; cdr3_nt: TGTGCCAGTAGTAATCCAGAGGCAGGCGGGGTGGACACTGAAGCTTTCTTT
clone_size: NA; v_call: TRBV19; j_call: TRBJ2-2; d_call: NA; cdr3_aa: CASSIDGTGELFF; cdr3_nt: TGTGCCAGTAGTATAGACGGGACCGGGGAGCTGTTTTTT
clone_size: NA; v_call: TRBV5-5; j_call: TRBJ1-3; d_call: NA; cdr3_aa: CASSPGTDTIYF; cdr3_nt: TGTGCCAGCAGCCCTGGTACGGACACCATATATTTT
clone_size: NA; v_call: TRBV18; j_call: TRBJ2-1; d_call: NA; cdr3_aa: CASSQYNEQFF; cdr3_nt: TGTGCCAGCTCACAATACAATGAGCAGTTCTTC
clone_size: NA; v_call: TRBV18; j_call: TRBJ1-1; d_call: NA; cdr3_aa: CASSLGQRTEAFF; cdr3_nt: TGTGCCAGCTCACTCGGACAGAGGACTGAAGCTTTCTTT
clone_size: NA; v_call: TRBV5-1; j_call: TRBJ2-5; d_call: TRBD1; cdr3_aa: CASSLVDREETQYF; cdr3_nt: TGCGCCAGCAGCTTGGTGGACAGGGAGGAGACCCAGTACTTC
clone_size: NA; v_call: TRBV14; j_call: TRBJ1-2; d_call: NA; cdr3_aa: CASSQEPLDTYNGYTF; cdr3_nt: TGTGCCAGCAGCCAAGAACCCCTGGACACTTATAATGGCTACACCTTC
clone_size: NA; v_call: TRBV18; j_call: TRBJ1-5; d_call: NA; cdr3_aa: CASSPQGGSNQPQHF; cdr3_nt: TGTGCCAGCTCACCGCAGGGTGGAAGCAATCAGCCCCAGCATTTT
clone_size: NA; v_call: TRBV4-1; j_call: TRBJ2-7; d_call: NA; cdr3_aa: CASSQEPVGYEQYF; cdr3_nt: TGCGCCAGCAGCCAAGAACCAGTAGGTTACGAGCAGTACTTC
clone_size: few; v_call: TRBV23-1; j_call: TRBJ1-3; d_call: NA; cdr3_aa: CASSYLTSGNTIYF; cdr3_nt: TGCGCCAGCAGTTACCTGACTTCTGGAAACACCATATATTTT
clone_size: NA; v_call: TRBV6-5; j_call: TRBJ1-5; d_call: NA; cdr3_aa: CASAGSSNQPQHF; cdr3_nt: TGTGCCAGCGCCGGTTCAAGCAATCAGCCCCAGCATTTT
clone_size: NA; v_call: TRBV5-1; j_call: TRBJ2-5; d_call: TRBD2; cdr3_aa: CASSLAGTSRETQYF; cdr3_nt: TGCGCCAGCAGCTTGGCCGGGACTAGCAGGGAGACCCAGTACTTC
clone_size: NA; v_call: TRBV7-3; j_call: TRBJ2-7; d_call: NA; cdr3_aa: CASSLTLGYEQYF; cdr3_nt: TGTGCCAGCAGCTTAACGTTGGGCTACGAGCAGTACTTC
clone_size: NA; v_call: TRBV28; j_call: TRBJ1-6; d_call: NA; cdr3_aa: CASSLLEGISPLHF; cdr3_nt: TGTGCCAGCAGCCTTTTAGAGGGGATTTCACCCCTCCACTTT
clone_size: NA; v_call: TRBV30; j_call: TRBJ1-3; d_call: TRBD1; cdr3_aa: CAWSVPGGVHTIYF; cdr3_nt: TGTGCCTGGAGTGTACCAGGGGGTGTTCACACCATATATTTT
clone_size: NA; v_call: TRBV2; j_call: TRBJ2-5; d_call: NA; cdr3_aa: CASNGQQETQYF; cdr3_nt: TGTGCCAGCAACGGCCAGCAAGAGACCCAGTACTTC
clone_size: NA; v_call: TRBV28; j_call: TRBJ1-4; d_call: NA; cdr3_aa: CASSSPGPSDEKLFF; cdr3_nt: TGTGCCAGCAGTTCCCCGGGACCTTCGGATGAAAAACTGTTTTTT
clone_size: once; v_call: TRBV7-9; j_call: TRBJ2-5; d_call: NA; cdr3_aa: CASSFPRGGQETQYF; cdr3_nt: TGTGCCAGCAGCTTCCCCCGTGGGGGCCAAGAGACCCAGTACTTC
clone_size: NA; v_call: TRBV30; j_call: TRBJ2-7; d_call: NA; cdr3_aa: CAWSGFPRSYEQYF; cdr3_nt: TGTGCCTGGAGTGGCTTTCCCAGGTCCTACGAGCAGTACTTC
clone_size: NA; v_call: TRBV4-1; j_call: TRBJ2-5; d_call: TRBD2; cdr3_aa: CASSQDPAGSETQYF; cdr3_nt: TGCGCCAGCAGCCAAGATCCAGCGGGGTCGGAGACCCAGTACTTC
clone_size: once; v_call: TRBV10-2; j_call: TRBJ2-1; d_call: NA; cdr3_aa: CASSDAGLGYNEQFF; cdr3_nt: TGCGCCAGCAGCGATGCGGGACTCGGTTACAATGAGCAGTTCTTC
clone_size: NA; v_call: TRBV19; j_call: TRBJ1-5; d_call: NA; cdr3_aa: CASSRGREGRQPQHF; cdr3_nt: TGTGCCAGTAGTAGAGGACGGGAGGGACGTCAGCCCCAGCATTTT
clone_size: NA; v_call: TRBV4-1; j_call: TRBJ2-7; d_call: TRBD2; cdr3_aa: CASSLAGGTYEQYF; cdr3_nt: TGCGCCAGTAGTCTAGCGGGGGGAACCTACGAGCAGTACTTC
clone_size: hyperexpanded; v_call: TRBV19; j_call: TRBJ1-2; d_call: NA; cdr3_aa: CASSLRQADTAMGYTF; cdr3_nt: TGTGCCAGTAGCCTAAGACAGGCGGACACCGCTATGGGCTACACCTTC